The 2 T cell receptor beta chains presented below share a single source sample, sequenced in a study of cytomegalovirus exposure and HLA in healthy donors. The PCR had 60 Vbeta and 13 Jbeta primers. Libraries were prepared by immunoSEQ multiplex PCR; TCRdb keeps only in-frame clonotypes and omits some of them. The table has around 150,000 clones, 75% to 90% seen once; the top ten hold around 0.97%. Material for sequencing was PBMCs. The receptors come from a girl aged 2-10 years in good health and CMV-seropositive.

The chain links TRBV9 to TRBJ2-7, with 9 bases aligning to TRBD2. J gave up 2 bases and V 0 bases, and 6 bases lay outside the gene matches. CDR3 length: 16 amino acids. Germline V gene sequence: CDR1 SGDLS, CDR2 YYNGEE. The CDR3, as DNA: TGTGCCAGCAGCGTAGAAGCGGGAGGTACAGCCTACGAGCAGTACTTC. It specifies CASSVEAGGTAYEQYF. The full variable domain, with the rest looked up from reference TRBV9 and TRBJ2-7, is DSGVTQTPKHLITATGQRVTLRCSPRSGDLSVYWYQQSLDQGLQFLIQYYNGEERAKGNILERFSAQQFPDLHSELNLSSLELGDSALYFCASSVEAGGTAYEQYFGPGTRLTVT.

The chain links TRBV30 to TRBJ1-1; D unresolved. With 2 bases removed from V and 5 bases from J, the gap between germline ends came to 6 bases. The CDR3 is 11 amino acids. Per the germline V gene, CDR1 is GTSNPN and CDR2 is SVGIG (reference sequence). The CDR3 nucleotides are TGTGCCTGGAGTCCGGTGACTGAAGCTTTCTTT. Residues: CAWSPVTEAFF.